These 24 T cell receptor beta chains came from one sample sequenced in a study of CD8 T cells in ankylosing spondylitis. One entry per CDR3 protein results from TCRdb running MiXCR on the 5' RACE reads. This table holds 310,000 or so distinct CDR3 sequences, 15% to 25% found once. The sequencing input was blood, either unsorted or a sorted T cell fraction (not recorded which). Every receptor here comes from a male donor with ankylosing spondylitis or in good health (not recorded which).

This rearrangement joins TRBV6-1 to TRBJ1-1, with D unresolved. CDR3 size: 16 residues. V lost 8 bases, J lost 0 bases, and 19 bases lay in between. CDR1 is MNHNS, CDR2 SASEGT, per germline. The CDR3 DNA reads TGTGCCAGCGGGTCCCGGGTAGTGGCGTTGAACACTGAAGCTTTCTTT. Translated: CASGSRVVALNTEAFF.

V is TRBV9 and J is TRBJ2-1; the match to TRBD2 covers 11 bases. Germline CDR1 reads SGDLS; CDR2 reads YYNGEE. The CDR3 extends over 16 amino acids. The ends lost 3 bases at V and 8 bases at J; junction bases unmatched: 10. This CDR3 reads CASSAPLAGGPDEQFF. The CDR3 region has the DNA TGTGCCAGCAGCGCACCCTTAGCGGGAGGGCCCGATGAGCAGTTCTTC.

This clonotype was observed a few times. V usage is TRBV10-3 and J usage is TRBJ2-1, with D perhaps TRBD2 (5 bases). V lost 5 bases, J lost 9 bases, and 17 bases lay in between. The germline V gene encodes CDR1 ENHRY and CDR2 SYGVKD. The CDR3 has 14 amino acids. For the CDR3, the DNA is TGTGCCATCAGTCCGAAGGAGGTATCGGGTGAGCAGTTCTTC. It translates to CAISPKEVSGEQFF.

The V and J genes are TRBV12-3 or TRBV12-4 and TRBJ2-1; D tentatively fits TRBD1 or TRBD2 (6 bases each). The CDR3 has 14 amino acids. V was shortened by 6 bases and J by 2 bases, with 11 bases between the two germline ends. Here the CDR3 DNA reads TGTGCCAGCAGAGTTCGGGGGCCCTACAATGAGCAGTTCTTC. It translates to CASRVRGPYNEQFF.

This clonotype came up a few times. V gene TRBV10-2 combines with J gene TRBJ2-7; 9 bases match TRBD2. The CDR3 runs 14 residues. In germline, CDR1 is WSHSY, CDR2 SAAADI. J gave up 9 bases and V 7 bases, and 13 bases lay outside the gene matches. CDR3 DNA: TGCGCCAGCATGCCCGCGGGGGGGACGAAGGGGCAGTACGTC. Amino acids: CASMPAGGTKGQYV.

This clonotype was detected a few times. This chain joins TRBV29-1 and TRBJ1-4; D is uncertain. Per the germline V gene, CDR1 is SQVTM and CDR2 is ANQGSEA. The CDR3 contains 14 residues. V was clipped by 7 bases and J by 7 bases, with 19 bases between them. The CDR3 is CSASSGSFGEKLFF. The CDR3 DNA is TGCAGCGCCTCCTCGGGGAGTTTTGGTGAAAAACTGTTTTTT.

The V and J genes are TRBV21-1 and TRBJ2-7; the table's D gene call, TRBD2, was not cross checked with the DNA. TRBV21-1 represents a pseudogene. The CDR3 length is 14 residues. This CDR3 reads CASSKESGRNEQYV. CDR3 DNA: TGTGCCAGCAGCAAAGAGAGCGGGAGGAACGAGCAGTACGTC.

The chain employs TRBV9 and TRBJ2-1; 10 bases agree with TRBD1. Unmatched junction bases numbered 6, after V lost 4 bases and J lost 2 bases. The CDR3 is 16 residues long. Germline CDR1 and CDR2: SGDLS and YYNGEE. Written as DNA, the CDR3 is TGTGCCAGCAGCCCTTCGGGACAGGGGCCCTACAATGAGCAGTTCTTC. It specifies CASSPSGQGPYNEQFF. Full variable domain (remainder filled in from reference TRBV9 and TRBJ2-1): DSGVTQTPKHLITATGQRVTLRCSPRSGDLSVYWYQQSLDQGLQFLIQYYNGEERAKGNILERFSAQQFPDLHSELNLSSLELGDSALYFCASSPSGQGPYNEQFFGPGTRLTVL.

The chain uses TRBV7-6 and TRBJ2-3; TRBD2 aligns across 9 bases. There are 15 residues in the CDR3. V was pared by 8 bases and J by 7 bases, with 13 bases of the junction left unmatched. Germline assignment: CDR1 SGHVS and CDR2 FNYEAQ. CDR3 bases: TGTGCCAGCGCAAGACTAGCGGTCCACACGCATACGCAGTATTTT. It yields the protein CASARLAVHTHTQYF.

V is TRBV9 and J is TRBJ2-1; TRBD2 matches at 9 bases. The junction had 12 bases not matched to a gene; V was cut back by 1 base and J by 4 bases. The V gene's germline CDR1 is SGDLS and CDR2 YYNGEE. CDR3 length: 18 residues. This chain's CDR3 is CASSVNPLAGGSYNEQFF. CDR3 in DNA: TGTGCCAGCAGCGTAAACCCCCTGGCGGGAGGGTCATACAATGAGCAGTTCTTC.

This clonotype has a count of ten or more. This sequence joins TRBV12-3 or TRBV12-4 and TRBJ1-3, with 7 nucleotides matching TRBD1. V gave up 5 bases and J gave up 0 bases; unmatched junction bases: 7. This CDR3 has 16 amino acids. CDR3 residues: CASSARDRVSGNTIYF. The CDR3 DNA follows: TGTGCCAGCAGTGCACGGGACAGAGTCTCTGGAAACACCATATATTTT.

The table lists this clonotype with many counts. The V and J genes are TRBV12-3 or TRBV12-4 and TRBJ2-3; no clear D gene. V was clipped by 2 bases and J by 5 bases, with 8 bases between them. CDR3 size: 13 residues. This CDR3 is CASSLLVEDTQYF. CDR3 bases: TGTGCCAGCAGTTTACTGGTGGAAGATACGCAGTATTTT.

The genes are TRBV10-3 and TRBJ2-2; TRBD1 agrees at 7 bases. V shed 0 bases and J 6 bases; nucleotides not matched to a gene: 4. CDR3 length: 15 amino acids. Germline V gene data show CDR1 as ENHRY and CDR2 as SYGVKD. The CDR3 loop reads CAISESGTAPGELFF. The CDR3 DNA follows: TGTGCCATCAGTGAGTCTGGGACAGCCCCCGGGGAGCTGTTTTTT.

The chain uses TRBV20-1 and TRBJ1-5, with 10 bases aligning to TRBD1. Germline V gene data show CDR1 as DFQATT and CDR2 as SNEGSKA (reference sequence). The CDR3 spans 14 residues. J lost 5 bases, V lost 4 bases, and 5 bases had no gene match. Here the CDR3 DNA reads TGCAGTGCTAAGACAGGGGGCACCGATCAGCCCCAGCATTTT. Amino acid sequence: CSAKTGGTDQPQHF.

J is TRBJ1-6 and V is TRBV12-3 or TRBV12-4; 7 bases are shared with TRBD1. The CDR3 has 15 residues. V was pared by 3 bases and J by 8 bases, with 7 bases of the junction left unmatched. The CDR3 coding sequence is TGTGCCAGCAGTTTCAGGGGGGGCCAGGATTCACCCCTCCACTTT. As protein: CASSFRGGQDSPLHF.

This clonotype was observed many times. V is TRBV6-5 and J is TRBJ2-3, with D tentatively TRBD2 (5 bases). The CDR3 is made up of 17 amino acids. In germline, CDR1 is MNHEY, CDR2 SVGAGI. V was clipped by 0 bases and J by 3 bases, with 16 bases between them. The CDR3: CASSYSSGVGRTDTQYF. The CDR3 DNA reads TGTGCCAGCAGTTACTCGAGCGGAGTGGGGAGAACAGATACGCAGTATTTT.

J is TRBJ2-2 and V is TRBV24-1; 12 bases line up with TRBD2. Germline CDR1 and CDR2: KGHDR and SFDVKD. V shed 4 bases and J 4 bases; nucleotides not matched to a gene: 6. This CDR3 region has 17 residues. Written as DNA, the CDR3 is TGTGCCACCAGTGACCGACTAGCGGGAGAAGTCACCGGGGAGCTGTTTTTT. It codes for CATSDRLAGEVTGELFF.

This clonotype was picked up a small number of times. The chain carries TRBV5-1 and TRBJ1-1, with 9 nucleotides matching TRBD1. CDR1 is SGHRS, CDR2 YFSETQ, per germline. The CDR3 runs 15 residues. V dropped 2 bases and J dropped 1; count of bases not matched to a gene: 3. The CDR3 DNA reads TGCGCCAGCAGCTTACAGGGGGCGCCGAACACTGAAGCTTTCTTT. Amino acids: CASSLQGAPNTEAFF.

Only a few counts were recorded for this clonotype. The chain is built from TRBV3-1 and TRBJ1-1; TRBD1 matches at 7 bases. J was trimmed by 12 bases and V by 0 bases; bases with no gene match: 10. CDR1 LGHDT and CDR2 YNNKEL come from the germline V gene (reference sequence). CDR3 length: 14 residues. The CDR3 spells CASSQDPQGGWTFF. In DNA form, the CDR3 reads TGTGCCAGCAGCCAAGACCCCCAGGGGGGGTGGACTTTCTTT. Full variable domain (outside the CDR3, taken from reference TRBV3-1 and TRBJ1-1): DTAVSQTPKYLVTQMGNDKSIKCEQNLGHDTMYWYKQDSKKFLKIMFSYNNKELIINETVPNRFSPKSPDKAHLNLHINSLELGDSAVYFCASSQDPQGGWTFFGQGTRLTVV.

This clonotype was counted only a few times. The V call is TRBV6-7, the J call TRBJ1-1, with 9 bases that match TRBD1. TRBV6-7 is labeled an ORF, and its function is uncertain. The CDR3 covers 15 residues. Trimming at V came to 0 bases and at J to 3 bases, leaving 2 bases not matched to a gene. CDR3 coding DNA: TGTGCCAGCAGTTACTCAAGGGACAGGGACACTGAAGCTTTCTTT. It yields the protein CASSYSRDRDTEAFF.

V gene TRBV20-1 combines with J gene TRBJ2-2; TRBD2 matches at 7 bases. CDR1 is DFQATT and CDR2 is SNEGSKA in the germline V gene (reference sequence). The CDR3 extends over 13 amino acids. J lost 7 bases, V lost 3 bases, and 5 bases had no gene match. The CDR3 is CSASTSVYGELFF. CDR3 in DNA: TGCAGTGCTAGCACTAGCGTTTACGGGGAGCTGTTTTTT.

This sequence joins TRBV25-1 and TRBJ1-6, with 7 bases aligning to TRBD1. This CDR3 comprises 14 residues. V shed 4 bases and J 7 bases; nucleotides not matched to a gene: 4. Germline V gene lookup returns CDR1 MGHDK and CDR2 SYGVNS. The CDR3 nucleotides are TGTGCCAGCAGTGCGGGACAGCGGAATTCACCCCTCCACTTT. This translates into CASSAGQRNSPLHF.

The genes are TRBV12-3 or TRBV12-4 and TRBJ1-2; D gene unclear. Trimming removed 2 bases at V and 8 bases at J, with 9 bases between. CDR3 size: 12 residues. The CDR3 protein is CASSLRREGYTF. In DNA, the CDR3 is TGTGCCAGCAGTTTACGGCGGGAGGGCTACACCTTC.

The genes are TRBV20-1 and TRBJ2-3; 13 nucleotides align to TRBD2. With 3 bases clipped from V and 4 bases from J, the junction kept 7 bases outside the gene matches. The CDR3 extends over 16 amino acids. CDR1 and CDR2 from the germline V gene are DFQATT and SNEGSKA (reference sequence). This CDR3 is CSASNGLAGVADTQYF. CDR3 nucleotide sequence: TGCAGTGCTAGCAATGGACTAGCGGGAGTGGCAGATACGCAGTATTTT.